This TCR beta chain was captured in a study of neurological immune-mediated disorders. The cDNA was synthesized by 5'RACE incorporating 10-nucleotide random UMIs. TCRdb called the 5' RACE reads again in MiXCR, with one record for every CDR3 protein. The data show roughly 80,000 distinct CDR3 sequences, around 10% seen once. Germline-derived CDR1 and CDR2 are MNHEY and SVGAGI. The trim removed 5 bases at V and 2 bases at J, leaving 12 bases unmatched. The CDR3 is 16 residues long. Unsorted libraries used 2 million PBMCs kept at -80 degrees C. This clonotype was counted ten times or more. This chain joins TRBV6-5 and TRBJ2-7; TRBD1 matches 7 bases. Sequenced material: PBMCs. The source is a man in his forties in good health. The CDR3 DNA is TGTGCCAGCAGTCCCGGGGACAGCCAGTCCCCCTACGAGCAGTACTTC. Translated: CASSPGDSQSPYEQYF.